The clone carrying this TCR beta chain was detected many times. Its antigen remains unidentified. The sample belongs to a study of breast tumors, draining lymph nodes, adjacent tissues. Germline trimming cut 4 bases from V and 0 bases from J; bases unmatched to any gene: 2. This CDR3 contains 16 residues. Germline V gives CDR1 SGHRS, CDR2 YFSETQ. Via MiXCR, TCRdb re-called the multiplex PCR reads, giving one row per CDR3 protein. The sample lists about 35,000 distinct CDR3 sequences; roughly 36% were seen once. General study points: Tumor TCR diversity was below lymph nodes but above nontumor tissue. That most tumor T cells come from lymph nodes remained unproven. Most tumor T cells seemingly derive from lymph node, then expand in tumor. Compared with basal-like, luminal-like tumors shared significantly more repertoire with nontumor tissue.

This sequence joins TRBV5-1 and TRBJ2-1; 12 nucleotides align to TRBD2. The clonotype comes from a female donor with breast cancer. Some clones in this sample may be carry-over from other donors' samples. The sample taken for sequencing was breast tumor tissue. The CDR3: CASSQTSGSSYNEQFF. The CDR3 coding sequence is TGCGCCAGCAGCCAGACTAGCGGGAGCTCCTACAATGAGCAGTTCTTC.